What follows are 20 T cell receptor beta chains derived from one specimen sequenced in a study of blood T cells in healthy people across ages (dated by TCRdb to between 2014 and 2016). Libraries came from 5' RACE. Sequencing was carried out with an Illumina HiSeq 2500. A second PCR of about 6 to 11 cycles was performed with a sample-barcoded 5' primer and a J-beta primer mix. The raw public reads went through TCRdb reprocessing: fastp at Q25, MiXCR clone calling, in-frame beta chains kept. For every CDR3 protein sequence, its rows merge into one entry that carries the most common genes and DNA. Across this sample there are about 810,000 distinct CDR3 sequences, with 36% seen only once. Over 10% of the sample is in the top ten clones. Sequenced: blood. The receptors were sampled from a man younger than 35 in good health.

The rearrangement links TRBV4-3 to TRBJ1-5; D unclear. CDR1 and CDR2 (germline): LGHNA, YSLEER. This CDR3 spans 15 amino acids. V lost 1 base and J 2 bases, leaving 9 bases between the germline ends. For the CDR3, the DNA is TGCGCCAGCAGCCAAGCGCAGGCGGGCAATCAGCCCCAGCATTTT. It yields the protein CASSQAQAGNQPQHF.

J is TRBJ2-6 and V is TRBV24-1; TRBD1 agrees at 9 bases. CDR1 is KGHDR, CDR2 SFDVKD, per germline. The CDR3 totals 18 residues. Trimming cost V 2 bases and J 0 bases; bases outside gene matches: 4. The CDR3 sequence: CATSDSGQGSSGANVLTF. CDR3 DNA: TGTGCCACCAGTGATTCGGGACAGGGATCCTCTGGGGCCAACGTCCTGACTTTC.

The chain has TRBV7-9 and TRBJ2-3; D may be TRBD2 (5 bases). CDR3 length: 16 residues. Trimming pared 4 bases from V and 1 base from J, leaving 15 bases between. The germline CDR1 and CDR2 sequences are SEHNR and FQNEAQ (reference sequence). The CDR3 region has the DNA TGTGCCAGCAGCTCCACCCTTGAGGGAGGCACAGATACGCAGTATTTT. This encodes CASSSTLEGGTDTQYF. Combining the CDR3 with reference TRBV7-9 and TRBJ2-3 gives the whole variable domain DTGVSQNPRHKITKRGQNVTFRCDPISEHNRLYWYRQTLGQGPEFLTYFQNEAQLEKSRLLSDRFSAERPKGSFSTLEIQRTEQGDSAMYLCASSSTLEGGTDTQYFGPGTRLTVL.

V and J are TRBV6-5 and TRBJ1-2; D not resolved. Trimming pared 4 bases from V and 3 bases from J, leaving 27 bases between. This CDR3 contains 19 residues. Germline CDR1 MNHEY, CDR2 SVGAGI. CDR3 sequence (DNA): TGTGCCAGCAGTTGGGCCCCTTCTGGACCCAAGGCTGCCGACTATGGCTACACCTTC. Translating it yields CASSWAPSGPKAADYGYTF.

V usage is TRBV6-2 or TRBV6-3 and J usage is TRBJ1-6; D possibly corresponds to TRBD1 (6 bases). V lost 8 bases and J 13 bases, leaving 18 bases between the germline ends. The CDR3 length is 13 residues. CDR1 MNHEY and CDR2 SVGEGT come from the germline V gene. CDR3 loop: CASGRDKENPLHF. CDR3 in DNA: TGTGCCAGCGGCCGGGACAAGGAGAATCCCCTCCACTTT.

This sequence joins TRBV19 and TRBJ1-2; 7 bases fit TRBD1. The CDR3 length is 15 residues. The V gene end was trimmed by 4 bases and the J gene end by 0 bases; junction bases not matched to a gene: 5. The germline gives CDR1 LNHDA, CDR2 SQIVND (reference sequence). The DNA for the CDR3 is TGTGCCAGTAGTACCCGGACAGGATCTAACTATGGCTACACCTTC. It is translated as CASSTRTGSNYGYTF.

J is TRBJ2-7 and V is TRBV29-1; perhaps TRBD2 as D (5 bases). From germline, CDR1 is SQVTM and CDR2 ANQGSEA. The CDR3 length is 14 residues. V was cut by 5 bases and J by 0 bases, with 14 bases left in between. The CDR3 DNA reads TGCAGCGTTCTTACTAGGACCGTCTCCTACGAGCAGTACTTC. Its protein is CSVLTRTVSYEQYF.

J is TRBJ2-1 and V is TRBV12-3 or TRBV12-4, with 7 bases identical to TRBD1. This CDR3 is 16 amino acids long. V shed 3 bases, J shed 5 bases, and the junction held 10 bases outside the gene matches. This CDR3 is CASSLGVEGADNEQFF. DNA for the CDR3: TGTGCCAGCAGTTTGGGCGTTGAGGGGGCTGACAATGAGCAGTTCTTC.

V gene TRBV5-5 combines with J gene TRBJ2-1; D gene uncertain. The germline V and J ends were trimmed by 0 bases and 9 bases, with 10 bases remaining between them. CDR1 and CDR2 (germline): SGHKS, YYEKEE (reference sequence). This CDR3 contains 13 residues. CDR3: CASSLASDPEQFF. In DNA form, the CDR3 reads TGTGCCAGCAGCTTGGCGTCGGACCCTGAGCAGTTCTTC. The whole variable domain, remainder taken from reference TRBV5-5 and TRBJ2-1, is DAGVTQSPTHLIKTRGQQVTLRCSPISGHKSVSWYQQVLGQGPQFIFQYYEKEERGRGNFPDRFSARQFPNYSSELNVNALLLGDSALYLCASSLASDPEQFFGPGTRLTVL.

Concerning this clonotype: A much larger clone sits a single nucleotide away, making a read error possible. CDR3 amino acids: CASSQDGAGTGSYEQYF. CDR3 sequence (DNA): TGCGCCAGCAGCCAAGATGGGGCCGGGACAGGGTCCTACGAGCAGTACTTC. This chain connects TRBV4-1 to TRBJ2-7; 9 nucleotides line up with TRBD1. With V trimmed by 0 bases and J by 1 base, 7 bases remained unmatched. The V gene's germline CDR1 is MGHRA and CDR2 YSYEKL. The CDR3 runs to 17 residues.

This clonotype was seen more than once but under ten times. A much larger clone sits a single nucleotide away, making a read error possible. The V call is TRBV6-5, the J call TRBJ2-3; D gene unclear. V dropped 4 bases and J dropped 6 bases, with 11 bases sitting between them. CDR1 MNHEY and CDR2 SVGAGI come from the germline V gene. The CDR3 is 13 residues long. The CDR3 region is CASSCGLRDTQYF. Here the CDR3 DNA reads TGTGCCAGCAGTTGCGGCCTGAGGGATACGCAGTATTTT.

The chain has TRBV7-9 and TRBJ2-5; D not resolved. Trimming removed 4 bases from V and 2 bases from J, with 11 bases in between. CDR3 length: 14 residues. Germline CDR1 reads SEHNR; CDR2 reads FQNEAQ (reference sequence). CDR3 loop: CASSSPILQETQYF. The CDR3 DNA reads as TGTGCCAGCAGCTCCCCCATATTGCAAGAGACCCAGTACTTC. The variable domain in full, completed from reference TRBV7-9 and TRBJ2-5, reads DTGVSQNPRHKITKRGQNVTFRCDPISEHNRLYWYRQTLGQGPEFLTYFQNEAQLEKSRLLSDRFSAERPKGSFSTLEIQRTEQGDSAMYLCASSSPILQETQYFGPGTRLLVL.

CDR3 region: CASSLRPTVNTGELFF. CDR3 nucleotides: TGTGCCAGCAGTTTAAGGCCGACAGTAAACACCGGGGAGCTGTTTTTT. V is TRBV27 and J is TRBJ2-2, with a tentative D call TRBD1 (5 bases). The V end lost 2 bases, the J end lost 2 bases, and 12 bases lay between the germline ends. Germline CDR1 and CDR2: MNHEY and SMNVEV (reference sequence). The CDR3 covers 16 residues.

This clonotype was detected only a few times. This chain joins TRBV2 and TRBJ2-3; tentative D call: TRBD2 (6 bases). The germline CDR1 and CDR2 sequences are SNHLY and FYNNEI. The CDR3 contains 14 residues. V lost 4 bases, J lost 6 bases, and 14 bases lay in between. The CDR3 coding sequence is TGTGCCAGCAGTGTCTCGCGGGACGTGGATACGCAGTATTTT. Translating it yields CASSVSRDVDTQYF.

The chain joins TRBV30 to TRBJ2-7; a weak D match, TRBD1 (5 bases). Germline CDR1 reads GTSNPN; CDR2 reads SVGIG (reference sequence). The CDR3 runs 12 residues. The germline V and J ends were trimmed by 1 base and 6 bases, with 10 bases remaining between them. The CDR3 spells CAWSAAGSEQYF. CDR3 DNA sequence: TGTGCCTGGAGTGCCGCAGGGTCCGAGCAGTACTTC.

The DNA of the CDR3 is TGCGCCAGCAGCCAAGAAGGGGCCAATGAGCAGTTCTTC. As protein: CASSQEGANEQFF. The chain is built from TRBV4-3 and TRBJ2-1, with a weak D call TRBD1 (5 bases). The CDR3 contains 13 residues. V was clipped by 0 bases and J by 6 bases, with 6 bases between them. The V gene's germline CDR1 is LGHNA and CDR2 YSLEER.

The chain employs TRBV28 and TRBJ2-5; D might be TRBD1 (5 bases). Germline loops: CDR1 MDHEN, CDR2 SYDVKM. Trimming took off 6 bases at V and 0 bases at J, with 11 bases between the two ends. This CDR3 is 14 amino acids long. CDR3 sequence: CASRKTGYQETQYF. The CDR3 DNA reads TGTGCCAGCAGAAAAACAGGTTACCAAGAGACCCAGTACTTC.

This chain links TRBV7-2 with TRBJ1-1, with D possibly matching TRBD1 (5 bases). Trimming pared 1 base from V and 2 bases from J, leaving 8 bases between. Germline V CDR1 and CDR2: SGHTA, FQGNSA. The CDR3 has 14 residues. CDR3 loop: CASSLVDINTEAFF. CDR3 DNA: TGTGCCAGCAGCTTAGTGGACATTAACACTGAAGCTTTCTTT.

V is TRBV4-3 and J is TRBJ1-5, with 7 bases matching TRBD1. The CDR3 loop spans 18 amino acids. Germline CDR1 reads LGHNA; CDR2 reads YSLEER. Trimming at V came to 0 bases and at J to 0 bases, leaving 8 bases not matched to a gene. In nucleotides, the CDR3 is TGCGCCAGCAGCCAAGAATGGGGGACAGATTATAGCAATCAGCCCCAGCATTTT. Protein sequence: CASSQEWGTDYSNQPQHF.

The rearrangement joins TRBV25-1 to TRBJ2-7; maybe TRBD2 (6 bases). The CDR3 spans 13 residues. V was cut by 2 bases and J by 7 bases, with 12 bases left in between. CDR1 is MGHDK and CDR2 is SYGVNS in the germline V gene. The CDR3: CASSEQRAEEQYF. In DNA, the CDR3 is TGTGCCAGCAGTGAACAGCGGGCCGAAGAGCAGTACTTC.